This TCR beta chain was observed in a study of blood T cell repertoires in COVID-19. The overall study: PBMCs, B-cell-depleted T cells, or T cells provided the cDNA or gDNA that made up the material.

As originally analysed: Cell counts per sample came from amplifying reference gene primers. The protocol was immunoSEQ multiplex PCR, while the TCRdb copy is restricted to in-frame clones and leaves out a portion. The V and J calls and clone size come from that table; D and trimming were worked out from the DNA. Among around 180,000 clones listed, over 75% were seen once. The trim removed 5 bases at V and 5 bases at J, leaving 2 bases unmatched. This CDR3 region has 13 residues. The germline CDR1 and CDR2 sequences are SNHLY and FYNNEI. A single count supports this clone. The chain combines TRBV2 with TRBJ2-1, with 8 bases aligning to TRBD1. The sequence derives from a man in his 70s with active or convalescent COVID-19. Input material: peripheral blood. As DNA, the CDR3 is TGTGCCAGCAGTAGGGACAGGAACAATGAGCAGTTCTTC. It encodes CASSRDRNNEQFF.